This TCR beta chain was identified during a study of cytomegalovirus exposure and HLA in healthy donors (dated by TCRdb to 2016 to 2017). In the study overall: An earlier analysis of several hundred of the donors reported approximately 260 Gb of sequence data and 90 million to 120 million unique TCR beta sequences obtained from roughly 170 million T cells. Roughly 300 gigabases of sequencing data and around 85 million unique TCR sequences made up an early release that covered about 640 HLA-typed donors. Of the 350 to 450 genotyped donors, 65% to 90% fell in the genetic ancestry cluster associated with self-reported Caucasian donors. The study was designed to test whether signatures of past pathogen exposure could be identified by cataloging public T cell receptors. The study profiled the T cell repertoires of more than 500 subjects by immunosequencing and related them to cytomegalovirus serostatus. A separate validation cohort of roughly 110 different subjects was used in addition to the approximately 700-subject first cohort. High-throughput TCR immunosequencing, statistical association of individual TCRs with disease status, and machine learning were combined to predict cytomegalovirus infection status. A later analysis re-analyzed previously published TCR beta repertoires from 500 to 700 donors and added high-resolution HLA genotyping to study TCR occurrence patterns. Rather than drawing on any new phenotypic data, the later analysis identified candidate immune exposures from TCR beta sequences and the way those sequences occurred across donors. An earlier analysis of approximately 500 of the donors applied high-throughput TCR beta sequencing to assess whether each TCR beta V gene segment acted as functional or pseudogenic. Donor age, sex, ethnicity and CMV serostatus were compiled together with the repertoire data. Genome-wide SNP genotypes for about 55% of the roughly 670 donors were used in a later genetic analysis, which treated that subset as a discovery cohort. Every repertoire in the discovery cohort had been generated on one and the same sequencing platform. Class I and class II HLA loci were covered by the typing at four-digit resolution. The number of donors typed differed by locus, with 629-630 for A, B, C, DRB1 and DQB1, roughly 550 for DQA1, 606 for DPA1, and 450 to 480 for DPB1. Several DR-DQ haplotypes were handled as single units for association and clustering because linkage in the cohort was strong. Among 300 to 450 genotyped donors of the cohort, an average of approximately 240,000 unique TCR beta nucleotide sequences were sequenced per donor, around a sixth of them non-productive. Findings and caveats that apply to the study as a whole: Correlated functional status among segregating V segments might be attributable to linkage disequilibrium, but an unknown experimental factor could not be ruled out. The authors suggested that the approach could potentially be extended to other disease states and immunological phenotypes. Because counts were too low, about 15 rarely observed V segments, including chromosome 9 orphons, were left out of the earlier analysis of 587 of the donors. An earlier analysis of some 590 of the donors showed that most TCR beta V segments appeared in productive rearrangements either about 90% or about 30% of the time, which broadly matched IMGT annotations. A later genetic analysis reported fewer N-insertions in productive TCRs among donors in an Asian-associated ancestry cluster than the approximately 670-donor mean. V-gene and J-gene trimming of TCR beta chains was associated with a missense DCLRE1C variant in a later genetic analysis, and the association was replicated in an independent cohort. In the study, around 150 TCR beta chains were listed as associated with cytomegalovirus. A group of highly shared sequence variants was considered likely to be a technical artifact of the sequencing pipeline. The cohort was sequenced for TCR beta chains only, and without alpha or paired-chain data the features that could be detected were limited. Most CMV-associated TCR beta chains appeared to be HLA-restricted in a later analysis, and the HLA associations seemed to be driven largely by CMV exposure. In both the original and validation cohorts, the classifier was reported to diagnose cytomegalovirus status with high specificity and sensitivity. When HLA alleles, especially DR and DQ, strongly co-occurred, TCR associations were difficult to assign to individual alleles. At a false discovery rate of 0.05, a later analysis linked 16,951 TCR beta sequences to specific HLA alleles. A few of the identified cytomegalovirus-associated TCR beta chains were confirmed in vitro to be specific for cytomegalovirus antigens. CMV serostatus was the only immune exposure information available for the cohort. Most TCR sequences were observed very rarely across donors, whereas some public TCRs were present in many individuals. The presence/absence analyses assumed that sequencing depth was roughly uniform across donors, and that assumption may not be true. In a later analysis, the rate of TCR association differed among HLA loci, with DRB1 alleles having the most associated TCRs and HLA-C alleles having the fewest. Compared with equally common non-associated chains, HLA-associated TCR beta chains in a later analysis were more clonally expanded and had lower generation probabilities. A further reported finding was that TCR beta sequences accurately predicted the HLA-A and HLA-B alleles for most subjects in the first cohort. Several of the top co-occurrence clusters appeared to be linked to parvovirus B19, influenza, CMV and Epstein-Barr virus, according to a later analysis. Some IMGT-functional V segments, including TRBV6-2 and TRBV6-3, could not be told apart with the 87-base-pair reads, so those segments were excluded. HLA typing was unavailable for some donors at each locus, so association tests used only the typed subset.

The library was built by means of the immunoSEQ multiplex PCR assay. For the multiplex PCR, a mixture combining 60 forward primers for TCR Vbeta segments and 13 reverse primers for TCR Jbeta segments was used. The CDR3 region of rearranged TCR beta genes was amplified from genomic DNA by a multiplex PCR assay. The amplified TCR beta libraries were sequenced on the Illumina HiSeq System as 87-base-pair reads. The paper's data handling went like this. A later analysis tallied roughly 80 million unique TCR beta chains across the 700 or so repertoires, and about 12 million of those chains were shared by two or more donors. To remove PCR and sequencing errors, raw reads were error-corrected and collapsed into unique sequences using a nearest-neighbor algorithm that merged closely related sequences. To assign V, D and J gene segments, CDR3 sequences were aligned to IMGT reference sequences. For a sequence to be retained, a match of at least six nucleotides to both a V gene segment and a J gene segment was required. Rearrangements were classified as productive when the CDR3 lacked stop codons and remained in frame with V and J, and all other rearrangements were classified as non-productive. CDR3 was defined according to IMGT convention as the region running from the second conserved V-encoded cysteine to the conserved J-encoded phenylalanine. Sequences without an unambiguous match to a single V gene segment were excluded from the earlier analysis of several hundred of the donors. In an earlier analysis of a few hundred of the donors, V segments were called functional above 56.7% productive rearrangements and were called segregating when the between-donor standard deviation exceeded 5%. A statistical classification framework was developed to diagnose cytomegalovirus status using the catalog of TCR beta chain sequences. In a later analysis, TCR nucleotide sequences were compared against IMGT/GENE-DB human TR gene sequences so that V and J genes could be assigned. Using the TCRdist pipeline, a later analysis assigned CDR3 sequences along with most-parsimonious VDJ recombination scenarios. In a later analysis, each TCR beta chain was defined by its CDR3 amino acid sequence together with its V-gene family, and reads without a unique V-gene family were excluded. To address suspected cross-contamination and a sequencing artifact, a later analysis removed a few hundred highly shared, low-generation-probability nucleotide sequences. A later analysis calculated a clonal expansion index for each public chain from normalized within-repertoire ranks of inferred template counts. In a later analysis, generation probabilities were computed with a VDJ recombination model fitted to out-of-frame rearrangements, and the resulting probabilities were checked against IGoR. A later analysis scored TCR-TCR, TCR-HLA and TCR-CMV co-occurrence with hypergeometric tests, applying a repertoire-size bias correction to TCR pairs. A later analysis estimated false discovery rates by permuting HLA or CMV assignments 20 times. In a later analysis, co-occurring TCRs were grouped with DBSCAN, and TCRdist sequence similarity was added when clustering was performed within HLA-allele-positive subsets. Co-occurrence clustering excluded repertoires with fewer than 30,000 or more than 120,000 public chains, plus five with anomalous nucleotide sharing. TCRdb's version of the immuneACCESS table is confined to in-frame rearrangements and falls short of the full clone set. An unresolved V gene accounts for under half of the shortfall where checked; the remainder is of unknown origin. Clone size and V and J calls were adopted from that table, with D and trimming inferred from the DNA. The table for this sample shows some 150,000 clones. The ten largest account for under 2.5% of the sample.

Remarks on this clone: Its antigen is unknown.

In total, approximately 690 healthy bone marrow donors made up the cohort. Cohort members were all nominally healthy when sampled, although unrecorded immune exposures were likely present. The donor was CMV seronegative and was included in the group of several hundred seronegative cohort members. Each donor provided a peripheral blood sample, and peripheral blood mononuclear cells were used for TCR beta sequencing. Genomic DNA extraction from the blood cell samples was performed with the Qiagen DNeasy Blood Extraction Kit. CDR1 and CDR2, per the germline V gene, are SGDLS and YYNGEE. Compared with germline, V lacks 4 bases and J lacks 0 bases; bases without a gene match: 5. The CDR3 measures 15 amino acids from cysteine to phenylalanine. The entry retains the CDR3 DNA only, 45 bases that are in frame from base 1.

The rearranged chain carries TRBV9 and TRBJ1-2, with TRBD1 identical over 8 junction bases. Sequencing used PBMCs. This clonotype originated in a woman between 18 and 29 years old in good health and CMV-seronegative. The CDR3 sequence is CASSPWTGTNYGYTF. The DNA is TGTGCCAGCAGCCCATGGACAGGGACTAACTATGGCTACACCTTC.